Here is one TCR beta chain with its context. The data are from a study of blood T cell repertoires in COVID-19. Study-wide context: Both acute and convalescent COVID-19 samples were obtained from the United States, Italy and Spain. T cells, B-cell-depleted T cells, or PBMCs provided the cDNA or gDNA that served as material.

Measured with immunoSEQ multiplex PCR; TCRdb has only the in-frame clones, and not every one. Of roughly 350,000 clones detected, over 75% appear once; the ten largest clones hold roughly 4%. V gave up 1 base and J gave up 0 bases; unmatched junction bases: 5. Looked up from germline, CDR1 is SGHKS and CDR2 is YYEKEE (reference sequence). This CDR3 is built from 17 residues. Sequencing input: peripheral blood. The origin of this receptor is a woman aged 50 to 60 with active or convalescent COVID-19. The genes are TRBV5-5 and TRBJ2-3; 10 bases align to TRBD2. The CDR3 region has the DNA TGTGCCAGCAGCTTGTCTAGCGGGAGTAAAAGCACAGATACGCAGTATTTT. Translation: CASSLSSGSKSTDTQYF.